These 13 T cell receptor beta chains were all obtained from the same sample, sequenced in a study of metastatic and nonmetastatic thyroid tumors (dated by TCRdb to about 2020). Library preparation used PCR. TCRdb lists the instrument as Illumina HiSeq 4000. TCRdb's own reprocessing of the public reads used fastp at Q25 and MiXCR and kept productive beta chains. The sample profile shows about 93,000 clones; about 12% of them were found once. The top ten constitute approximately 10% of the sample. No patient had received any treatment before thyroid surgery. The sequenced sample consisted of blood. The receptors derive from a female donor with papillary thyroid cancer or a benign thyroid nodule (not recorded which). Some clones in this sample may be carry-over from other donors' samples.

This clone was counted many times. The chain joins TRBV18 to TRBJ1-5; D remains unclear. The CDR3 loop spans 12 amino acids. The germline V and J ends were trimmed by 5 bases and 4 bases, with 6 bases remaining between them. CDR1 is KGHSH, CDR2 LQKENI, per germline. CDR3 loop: CASSGLNQPQHF. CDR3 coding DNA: TGTGCCAGCTCAGGTTTAAATCAGCCCCAGCATTTT.

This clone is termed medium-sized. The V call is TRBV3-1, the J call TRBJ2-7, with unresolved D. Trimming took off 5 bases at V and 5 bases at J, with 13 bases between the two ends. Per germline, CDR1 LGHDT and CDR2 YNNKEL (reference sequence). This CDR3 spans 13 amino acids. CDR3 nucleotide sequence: TGTGCCAGCAGCTCCTCCCCGAGGAACGAGCAGTACTTC. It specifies CASSSSPRNEQYF.

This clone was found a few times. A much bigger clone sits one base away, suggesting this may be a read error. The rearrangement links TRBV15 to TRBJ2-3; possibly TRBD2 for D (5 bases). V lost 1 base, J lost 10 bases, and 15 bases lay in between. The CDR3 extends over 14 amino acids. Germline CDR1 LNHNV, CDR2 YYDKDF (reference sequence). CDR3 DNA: TGTGCCACCAGCAGAGCCCGAGGACTCCGGCCGCAGTATTTT. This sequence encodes CATSRARGLRPQYF.

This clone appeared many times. CDR3 sequence (DNA): TGTGCCAGCAGCTTAGTCGGCAGGGGGTTTTCACCCCTCCACTTT. The encoded protein is CASSLVGRGFSPLHF. This chain joins TRBV7-9 and TRBJ1-6; 7 bases map to TRBD1. After removal of 1 base from V and 9 bases from J, the junction contained 6 bases not matched to a gene. Looked up from germline, CDR1 is SEHNR and CDR2 is FQNEAQ (reference sequence). The CDR3 loop spans 15 amino acids.

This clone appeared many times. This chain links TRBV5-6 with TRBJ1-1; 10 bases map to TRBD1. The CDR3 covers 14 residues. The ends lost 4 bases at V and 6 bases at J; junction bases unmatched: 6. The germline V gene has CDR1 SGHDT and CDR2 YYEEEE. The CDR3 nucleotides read TGTGCCAGCAGCGCCCGACAGGGGGCTGCTGAAGCTTTCTTT. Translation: CASSARQGAAEAFF.

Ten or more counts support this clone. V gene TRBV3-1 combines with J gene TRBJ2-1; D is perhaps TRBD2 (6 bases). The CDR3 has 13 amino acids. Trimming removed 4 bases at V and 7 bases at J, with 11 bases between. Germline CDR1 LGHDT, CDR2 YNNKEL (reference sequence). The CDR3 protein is CASSPGLQNEQFF. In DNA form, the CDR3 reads TGTGCCAGCAGCCCGGGACTGCAAAATGAGCAGTTCTTC.

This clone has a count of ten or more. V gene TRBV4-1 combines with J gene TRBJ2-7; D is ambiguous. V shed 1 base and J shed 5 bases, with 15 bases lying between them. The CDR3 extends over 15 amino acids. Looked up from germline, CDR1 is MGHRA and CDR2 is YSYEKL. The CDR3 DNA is TGCGCCAGCAGCCAAGGGTGGGCAATAAGAAACGAGCAGTACTTC. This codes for CASSQGWAIRNEQYF.

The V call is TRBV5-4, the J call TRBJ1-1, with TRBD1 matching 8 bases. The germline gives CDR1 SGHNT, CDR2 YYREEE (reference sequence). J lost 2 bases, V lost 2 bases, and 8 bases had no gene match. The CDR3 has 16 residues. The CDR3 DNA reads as TGTGCCAGCAGCTTTGGGGCCGGGACAGGTAACACTGAAGCTTTCTTT. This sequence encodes CASSFGAGTGNTEAFF.

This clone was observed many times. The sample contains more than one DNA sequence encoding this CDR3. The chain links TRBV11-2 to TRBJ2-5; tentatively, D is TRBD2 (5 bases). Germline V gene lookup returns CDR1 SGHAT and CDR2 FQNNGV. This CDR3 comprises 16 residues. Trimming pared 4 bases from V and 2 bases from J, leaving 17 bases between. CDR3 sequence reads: CASSSGSWGEQETQYF. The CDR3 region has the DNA TGTGCCAGCAGCTCAGGCTCATGGGGAGAACAAGAGACCCAGTACTTC.

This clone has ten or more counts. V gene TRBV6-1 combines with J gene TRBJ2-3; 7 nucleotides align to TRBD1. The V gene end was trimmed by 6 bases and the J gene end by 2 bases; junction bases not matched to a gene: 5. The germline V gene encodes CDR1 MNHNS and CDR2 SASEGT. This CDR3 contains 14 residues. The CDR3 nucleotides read TGTGCCAGCAGGGTACAGGGGATCACAGATACGCAGTATTTT. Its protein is CASRVQGITDTQYF.

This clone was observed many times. The CDR3 DNA reads as TGTGCCAGCAAGGGACAGGGGAACACCGGGGAGCTGTTTTTT. It yields the protein CASKGQGNTGELFF. V usage is TRBV6-2 or TRBV6-3 and J usage is TRBJ2-2; 9 bases are a match to TRBD1. Unmatched junction bases numbered 1, after V lost 7 bases and J lost 1 base. The CDR3 runs 14 residues. Germline V gene data show CDR1 as MNHEY and CDR2 as SVGEGT.

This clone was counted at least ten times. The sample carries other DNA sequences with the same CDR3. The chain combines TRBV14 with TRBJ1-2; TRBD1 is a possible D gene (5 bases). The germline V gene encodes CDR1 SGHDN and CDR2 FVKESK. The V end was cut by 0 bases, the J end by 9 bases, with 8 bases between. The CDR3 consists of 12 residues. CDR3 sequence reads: CASSQDRGRYTF. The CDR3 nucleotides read TGTGCCAGCAGCCAAGATCGGGGCCGCTACACCTTC. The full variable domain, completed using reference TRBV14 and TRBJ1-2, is EAGVTQFPSHSVIEKGQTVTLRCDPISGHDNLYWYRRVMGKEIKFLLHFVKESKQDESGMPNNRFLAERTGGTYSTLKVQPAELEDSGVYFCASSQDRGRYTFGSGTRLTVV.

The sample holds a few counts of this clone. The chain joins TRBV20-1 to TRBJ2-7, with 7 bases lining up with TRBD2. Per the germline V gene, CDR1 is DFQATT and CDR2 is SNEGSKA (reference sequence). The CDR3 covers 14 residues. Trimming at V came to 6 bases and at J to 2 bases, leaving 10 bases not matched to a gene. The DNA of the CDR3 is TGCAGTGCGGCGGGAGCGGAGCCGGCCTACGAGCAGTACTTC. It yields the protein CSAAGAEPAYEQYF.